This paragraph reports one T cell receptor (beta chain). Sequencing was performed with immunoSEQ multiplex PCR; in TCRdb, only in-frame clones are kept and a portion is missing. The top ten hold roughly 1.4% of the sample, which has tens of thousands of clones, 89% seen once. The source of the sample is a study of blood T cell repertoires in COVID-19. Study-wide background: PBMCs, B-cell-depleted T cells, or T cells were the source of the cDNA or gDNA that made up the material.

The V gene lost 5 bases and the J gene lost 4 bases, with 11 bases spanning the gap. Germline V gene lookup returns CDR1 LNHDA and CDR2 SQIVND (reference sequence). The CDR3 length is 13 residues. The specimen was peripheral blood. This clonotype originated in a man in his 60s with acute or convalescent COVID-19. This chain connects TRBV19 to TRBJ1-2; the D is unclear. This CDR3 is CASSPQVAYGYTF. CDR3 DNA: TGTGCCAGTAGTCCCCAGGTGGCCTATGGCTACACCTTC.